The 2 T cell receptor beta chains presented below share a single source sample, sequenced in a study of blood T cell repertoires in COVID-19. Data came from immunoSEQ multiplex PCR; TCRdb stores just in-frame clones and leaves some out. In the table there are fewer than 500,000 clones, about 80% of which are singletons. The specimen was peripheral blood. The receptors here all came from a human donor with acute or convalescent COVID-19. The donor label of this sample is uncertain.

CDR3 in amino acids: CASSLIPGQEDYGYTF. The CDR3 nucleotides read TGCGCCAGCAGCTTGATCCCGGGACAGGAAGACTATGGCTACACCTTC. The gene calls are TRBV5-1 and TRBJ1-2; TRBD1 aligns across 8 bases. Germline lookup yields CDR1 SGHRS and CDR2 YFSETQ. Trimming at V came to 1 base and at J to 3 bases, leaving 8 bases not matched to a gene. The CDR3 contains 16 residues.

This rearrangement joins TRBV29-1 to TRBJ2-1, with 9 nucleotides matching TRBD1. CDR3 length equals 15 residues. CDR1 is SQVTM and CDR2 is ANQGSEA in the germline V gene. V lost 6 bases to trimming and J lost 2 bases; unmatched junction nucleotides: 8. CDR3 nucleotide sequence: TGCAGCGTAAAGACGGGGACAGGGCCCTACAATGAGCAGTTCTTC. Translated: CSVKTGTGPYNEQFF.